This paragraph covers one TCR beta chain sequence. The CDR3 is 14 amino acids. The germline V and J ends were trimmed by 3 bases and 0 bases, with 10 bases remaining between them. Germline CDR1 SGHRS, CDR2 YFSETQ. The data were taken from a study of shared clonotypes between healthy human individuals. Data came from immunoSEQ multiplex PCR; TCRdb stores just in-frame clones and leaves some out. The table records 2 million to 2.5 million clones, 90% to 96% of them present only once. Those who donated were healthy HIV-negative adults, with no recent acute infections or vaccinations reported. Sequencing was carried out using naive CD4+ T cells sorted from blood. Regarding subset: CD45RA+ positively selected. The gene calls are TRBV5-1 and TRBJ2-7, with unresolved D. The source is a man aged 18-30 years in good health. For the CDR3, the DNA is TGCGCCAGCAGCTCGCACACGGACTCCTACGAGCAGTACTTC. It translates to CASSSHTDSYEQYF.